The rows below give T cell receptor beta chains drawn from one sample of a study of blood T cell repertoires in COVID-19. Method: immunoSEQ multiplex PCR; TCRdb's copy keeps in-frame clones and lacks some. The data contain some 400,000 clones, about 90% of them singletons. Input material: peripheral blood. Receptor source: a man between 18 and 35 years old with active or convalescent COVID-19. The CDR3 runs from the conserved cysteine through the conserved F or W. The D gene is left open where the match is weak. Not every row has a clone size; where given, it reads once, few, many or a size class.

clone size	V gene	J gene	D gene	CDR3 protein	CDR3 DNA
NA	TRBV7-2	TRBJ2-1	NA	CASTDGPYNEQFF	TGTGCCAGCACCGATGGCCCTTACAATGAGCAGTTCTTC
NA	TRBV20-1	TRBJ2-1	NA	CSASAGRKGDEQFF	TGCAGTGCTAGTGCCGGCAGAAAAGGGGATGAGCAGTTCTTC
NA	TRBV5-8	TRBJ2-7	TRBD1	CASSFGTEQYEQYF	TGTGCCAGCAGCTTTGGGACAGAGCAGTACGAGCAGTACTTC
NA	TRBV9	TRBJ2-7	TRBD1	CASGQGDDRYEQYF	TGTGCCAGCGGACAGGGTGATGATCGCTACGAGCAGTACTTC
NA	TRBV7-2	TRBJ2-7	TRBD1	CASSSQGQSSYEQYF	TGTGCCAGCAGCTCCCAGGGACAGAGCTCCTACGAGCAGTACTTC
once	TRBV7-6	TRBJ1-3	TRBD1	CASSLGDRVSGNTIYF	TGTGCCAGCAGCTTAGGGGACAGGGTCTCTGGAAACACCATATATTTT
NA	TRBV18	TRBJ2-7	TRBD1	CASSDRQGQDYEQYF	TGTGCCAGCTCAGATAGACAGGGTCAGGATTACGAGCAGTACTTC
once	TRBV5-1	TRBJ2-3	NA	CASSLVAGRTDTQYF	TGCGCCAGCAGCTTGGTGGCAGGCCGCACAGATACGCAGTATTTT
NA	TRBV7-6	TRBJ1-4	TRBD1	CASSPAGAGGEKLFF	TGTGCCAGCAGCCCGGCAGGCGCAGGGGGCGAAAAACTGTTTTTT
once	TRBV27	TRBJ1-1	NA	CASSGRLNTEAFF	TGTGCCAGCAGTGGGCGACTAAACACTGAAGCTTTCTTT
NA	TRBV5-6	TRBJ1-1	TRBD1	CASSPVGQRLPNTEAFF	TGTGCCAGCAGCCCGGTGGGACAGCGCCTCCCTAACACTGAAGCTTTCTTT
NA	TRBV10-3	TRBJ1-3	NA	CAISVAGDTIYF	TGTGCCATCAGTGTAGCGGGGGACACCATATATTTT
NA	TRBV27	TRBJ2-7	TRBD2	CASSSPGGWTSGRYEQYF	TGTGCCAGCAGTTCACCTGGGGGCTGGACTAGCGGGCGCTACGAGCAGTACTTC
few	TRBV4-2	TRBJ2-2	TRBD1	CASSQNRGEAPGELFF	TGTGCCAGCAGCCAAAACAGGGGGGAAGCGCCCGGGGAGCTGTTTTTT
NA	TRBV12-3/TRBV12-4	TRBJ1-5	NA	CASSRAVGQPQHF	TGTGCCAGCAGCCGAGCGGTAGGTCAGCCCCAGCATTTT
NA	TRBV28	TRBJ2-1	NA	CASSLEGTYNEQFF	TGTGCCAGCAGTTTAGAGGGCACCTACAATGAGCAGTTCTTC
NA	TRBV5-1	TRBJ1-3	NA	CASSLAPGGRTGNTIYF	TGCGCCAGCAGCTTGGCCCCTGGGGGGAGAACTGGAAACACCATATATTTT
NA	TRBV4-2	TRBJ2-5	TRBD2	CASSLVAGPTQETQYF	TGTGCCAGCAGCCTCGTAGCGGGTCCAACCCAAGAGACCCAGTACTTC
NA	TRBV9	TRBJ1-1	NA	CASSTGPGTEAFF	TGTGCCAGCAGCACAGGACCTGGCACTGAAGCTTTCTTT
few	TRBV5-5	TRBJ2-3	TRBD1	CASLQGSTDTQYF	TGTGCCAGCTTACAGGGGAGCACAGATACGCAGTATTTT
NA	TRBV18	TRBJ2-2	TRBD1	CASSPRTGPNTGELFF	TGTGCCAGCTCACCGAGGACAGGGCCAAACACCGGGGAGCTGTTTTTT
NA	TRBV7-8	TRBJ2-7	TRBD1	CASSLARTGGSEQYF	TGTGCCAGCAGCTTAGCGAGGACAGGGGGATCCGAGCAGTACTTC
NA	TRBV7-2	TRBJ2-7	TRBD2	CATGLGNYEQYF	TGTGCCACGGGACTAGGAAACTACGAGCAGTACTTC
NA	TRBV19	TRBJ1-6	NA	CASTDQASYNSPLHF	TGTGCCAGTACCGACCAGGCCTCCTATAATTCACCCCTCCACTTT
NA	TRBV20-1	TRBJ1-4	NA	CSASRGIATNEKLFF	TGCAGTGCTAGTCGAGGAATTGCAACTAATGAAAAACTGTTTTTT
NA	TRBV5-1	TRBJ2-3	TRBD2	CASRERGPPGDTQYF	TGCGCCAGCAGAGAGCGGGGGCCCCCCGGGGATACGCAGTATTTT
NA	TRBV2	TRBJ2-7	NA	CASLIGASYEQYF	TGTGCCAGCCTCATAGGGGCCTCCTACGAGCAGTACTTC
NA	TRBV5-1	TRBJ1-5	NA	CASSAIDRISNQPQHF	TGCGCCAGCAGCGCTATAGACAGGATTAGCAATCAGCCCCAGCATTTT
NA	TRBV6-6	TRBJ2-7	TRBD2	CASWLSGSYEQYF	TGTGCCAGCTGGCTCAGCGGGAGTTACGAGCAGTACTTC
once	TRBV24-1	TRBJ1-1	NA	CATSDFSGGAFF	TGTGCCACCAGTGATTTCTCCGGAGGCGCTTTCTTT
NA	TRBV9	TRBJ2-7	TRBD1	CASSIGQGISYEQYF	TGTGCCAGCAGCATTGGACAGGGGATCTCCTACGAGCAGTACTTC
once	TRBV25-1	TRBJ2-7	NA	CASSPKLLWEQYF	TGTGCCAGCAGCCCAAAGCTCCTGTGGGAGCAGTACTTC
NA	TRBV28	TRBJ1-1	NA	CASSFTVTNTEAFF	TGTGCCAGCAGTTTTACGGTCACGAACACTGAAGCTTTCTTT
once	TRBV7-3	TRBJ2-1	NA	CASSTRGVRSYNEQFF	TGTGCCAGCAGCACCAGGGGGGTACGCTCCTACAATGAGCAGTTCTTC
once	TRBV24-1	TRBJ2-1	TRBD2	CATSDPLGLAGGYNEQFF	TGTGCCACCAGTGATCCCCTGGGACTAGCGGGAGGCTACAATGAGCAGTTCTTC
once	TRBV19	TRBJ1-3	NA	CASSSGTQSGNTIYF	TGTGCCAGTAGCTCCGGGACACAATCTGGAAACACCATATATTTT
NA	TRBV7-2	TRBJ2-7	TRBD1	CASSLGQGLQSYEQYF	TGTGCCAGCAGCTTAGGACAGGGATTACAATCCTACGAGCAGTACTTC
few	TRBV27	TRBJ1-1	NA	CASRDLSGGNTEAFF	TGTGCCAGCAGGGACTTATCGGGTGGGAACACTGAAGCTTTCTTT
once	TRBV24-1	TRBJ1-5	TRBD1	CATQRRPDRGYSQPQHF	TGTGCCACCCAACGCCGACCTGACAGGGGGTATAGTCAGCCCCAGCATTTT
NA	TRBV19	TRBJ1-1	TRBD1	CASSISRGTGWGTEAFF	TGTGCCAGTAGTATTTCCCGAGGGACAGGGTGGGGAACTGAAGCTTTCTTT
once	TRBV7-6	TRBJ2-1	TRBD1	CASSFRDSSYNEQFF	TGTGCCAGCAGCTTTAGGGACAGCTCCTACAATGAGCAGTTCTTC
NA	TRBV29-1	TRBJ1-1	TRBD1	CSAQGDTEAFF	TGCAGCGCCCAGGGGGACACTGAAGCTTTCTTT
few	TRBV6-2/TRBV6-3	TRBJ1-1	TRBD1	CASSYRWTGENTEAFF	TGTGCCAGCAGTTATCGTTGGACAGGAGAAAACACTGAAGCTTTCTTT
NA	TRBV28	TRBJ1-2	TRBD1	CASKTGFGYTF	TGTGCCAGCAAGACAGGGTTTGGCTACACCTTC
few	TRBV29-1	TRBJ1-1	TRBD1	CSDPGQGPEAFF	TGCAGCGACCCGGGACAGGGGCCTGAAGCTTTCTTT
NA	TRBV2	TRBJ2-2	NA	CASLDLIRSAGELFF	TGTGCCAGCCTAGATCTTATTAGGAGTGCCGGGGAGCTGTTTTTT
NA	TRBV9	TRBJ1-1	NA	CASSGPDNSGTEAFF	TGTGCCAGCAGCGGACCGGACAACTCTGGCACTGAAGCTTTCTTT
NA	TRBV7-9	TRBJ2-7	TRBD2	CASSLYASGGYEQYF	TGTGCCAGCAGCTTGTATGCTAGCGGGGGCTACGAGCAGTACTTC
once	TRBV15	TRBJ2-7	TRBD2	CATSRDPGLAGVFAYEQYF	TGTGCCACCAGCAGAGATCCCGGACTAGCGGGAGTCTTTGCCTACGAGCAGTACTTC
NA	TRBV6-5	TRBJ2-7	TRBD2	CAIDIGLARPDEQYF	TGTGCCATCGACATAGGACTAGCTCGGCCGGACGAGCAGTACTTC
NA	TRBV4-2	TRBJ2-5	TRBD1	CASSHGTQGEETQYF	TGTGCCAGCAGCCATGGGACCCAGGGGGAAGAGACCCAGTACTTC
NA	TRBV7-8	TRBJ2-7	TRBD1	CASRSLTGIMWEQYF	TGTGCCAGCAGATCCCTGACAGGGATTATGTGGGAGCAGTACTTC
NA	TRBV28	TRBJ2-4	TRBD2	CASSLGLAFSVKNIQYF	TGTGCCAGCAGTTTGGGACTAGCTTTTAGTGTCAAAAACATTCAGTACTTC
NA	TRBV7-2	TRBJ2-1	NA	CASSLGLGYSSYNEQFF	TGTGCCAGCAGCTTAGGGTTGGGTTACAGCTCCTACAATGAGCAGTTCTTC
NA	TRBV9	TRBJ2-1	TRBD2	CASSARGVRTNNEQFF	TGTGCCAGCAGCGCACGGGGGGTCCGGACAAACAATGAGCAGTTCTTC
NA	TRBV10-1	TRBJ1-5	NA	CASIRSYYSNQPQHF	TGCGCCAGCATTCGATCTTACTATAGCAATCAGCCCCAGCATTTT